This T cell receptor beta chain was obtained from a study of OX40 agonist ivuxolimab in advanced cancers. The table came from immunoSEQ multiplex PCR; TCRdb's copy has only in-frame clones and leaves some out. The sample lists under 85,000 clones, approximately 95% occurring once. Germline V gene sequence: CDR1 MDHEN, CDR2 SYDVKM. The CDR3 loop spans 13 amino acids. V dropped 6 bases and J dropped 6 bases, with 14 bases sitting between them. This sample comprised CD4+ or CD8+ T cells sorted from blood, obtained in a trial of the OX40 agonist ivuxolimab. The clonotype originates from an adult with an advanced solid tumor such as melanoma, head and neck, liver or kidney cancer. The chain couples TRBV28 to TRBJ1-2; a weak D match, TRBD1 (5 bases). The CDR3, as DNA: TGTGCCAGCAGCTTTACGGGGGTTGATGGCTACACCTTC. It specifies CASSFTGVDGYTF.